This TCR beta chain was identified in a study of T cells in Graves' hyperthyroidism and ophthalmopathy. Findings of the study overall: Most clonotypes expanded in thyroid above 0.001 were likewise present in blood.

A remark on this clonotype: Its specificity is unknown.

The CDR3 regions of TCR beta were amplified from RNA transcripts. First-round RT-PCR of the TCR CDR3 relied on the HTBI primer set. Each CDR3 protein gets one entry after TCRdb re-called the multiplex PCR reads with MiXCR. This sample yields hundreds of thousands of distinct CDR3 sequences, of which approximately 42% are seen a single time; less than 9% belongs to the top ten. Germline V gene sequence: CDR1 SGHTA, CDR2 FQGTGA. V shed 5 bases and J shed 1 base, with 12 bases lying between them. The CDR3 consists of 15 residues. The chain carries TRBV7-3 and TRBJ1-3; D is perhaps TRBD1 (5 bases). Sequenced: peripheral blood or thyroid tissue (not recorded which). The receptor's source is an adult man with Graves' disease, either hyperthyroidism or ophthalmopathy (not recorded which). The DNA for the CDR3 is TGTGCCAGCAGCCGAAGCGGGGCTTCTGGAAACACCATATATTTT. This sequence encodes CASSRSGASGNTIYF. Looking up the rest from reference TRBV7-3 and TRBJ1-3 gives the full variable domain: GAGVSQTPSNKVTEKGKYVELRCDPISGHTALYWYRQSLGQGPEFLIYFQGTGAADDSGLPNDRFFAVRPEGSVSTLKIQRTERGDSAVYLCASSRSGASGNTIYFGEGSWLTVV.